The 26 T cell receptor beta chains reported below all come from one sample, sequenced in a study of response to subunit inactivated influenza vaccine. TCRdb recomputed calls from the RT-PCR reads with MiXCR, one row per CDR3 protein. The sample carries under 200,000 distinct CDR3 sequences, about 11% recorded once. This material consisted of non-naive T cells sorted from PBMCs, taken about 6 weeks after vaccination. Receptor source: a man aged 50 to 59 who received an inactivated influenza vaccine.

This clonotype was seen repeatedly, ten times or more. CDR3 sequence reads: CSASGALGDTQYF. The DNA of the CDR3 is TGCAGCGCCAGTGGCGCCTTGGGGGATACGCAGTATTTT. V usage is TRBV29-1 and J usage is TRBJ2-3, with D unresolved. V lost 7 bases, J lost 6 bases, and 17 bases lay in between. Germline assignment: CDR1 SQVTM and CDR2 ANQGSEA. The CDR3 length is 13 residues.

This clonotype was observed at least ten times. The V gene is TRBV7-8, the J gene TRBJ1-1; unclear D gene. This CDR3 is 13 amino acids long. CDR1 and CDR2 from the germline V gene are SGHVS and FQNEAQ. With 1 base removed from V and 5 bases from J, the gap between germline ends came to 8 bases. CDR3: CASSLEMGTEAFF. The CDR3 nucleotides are TGTGCCAGCAGCTTAGAGATGGGGACTGAAGCTTTCTTT.

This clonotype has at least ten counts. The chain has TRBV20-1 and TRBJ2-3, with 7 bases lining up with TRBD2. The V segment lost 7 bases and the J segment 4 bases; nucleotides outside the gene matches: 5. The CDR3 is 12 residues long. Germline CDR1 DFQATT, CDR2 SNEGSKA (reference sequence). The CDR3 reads CSEEGRADTQYF. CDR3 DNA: TGCAGTGAGGAGGGGAGGGCAGATACGCAGTATTTT.

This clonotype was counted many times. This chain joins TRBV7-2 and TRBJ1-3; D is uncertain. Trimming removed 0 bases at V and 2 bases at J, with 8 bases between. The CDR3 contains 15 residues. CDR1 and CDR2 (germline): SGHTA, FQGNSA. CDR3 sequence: CASSLASAAGNTIYF. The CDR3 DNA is TGTGCCAGCAGCTTAGCGTCGGCAGCTGGAAACACCATATATTTT.

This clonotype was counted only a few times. The CDR3, as DNA: TGTGCCAGCAGTGATTTAGCGGGGGGGCGTACCGGGGAGCTGTTTTTT. Residues: CASSDLAGGRTGELFF. The genes are TRBV6-1 and TRBJ2-2; 11 bases match TRBD2. Per germline, CDR1 MNHNS and CDR2 SASEGT. Losses at the gene ends were 3 bases for V and 5 bases for J; bases not matched to a gene: 5. This CDR3 is 16 amino acids long.

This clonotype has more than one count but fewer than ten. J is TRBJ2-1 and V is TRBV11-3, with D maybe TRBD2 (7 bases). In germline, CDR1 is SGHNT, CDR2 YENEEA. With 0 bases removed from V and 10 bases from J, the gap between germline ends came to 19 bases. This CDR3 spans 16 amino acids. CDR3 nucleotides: TGTGCCAGCAGCTTAGATGGGGGGGCCCACCGGGCGGAGCAGTTCTTC. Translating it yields CASSLDGGAHRAEQFF.

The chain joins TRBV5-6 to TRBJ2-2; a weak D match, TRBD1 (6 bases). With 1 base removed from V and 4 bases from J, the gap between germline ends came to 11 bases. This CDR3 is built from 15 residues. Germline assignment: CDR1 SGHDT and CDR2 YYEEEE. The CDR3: CASSLTDSRTGELFF. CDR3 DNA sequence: TGTGCCAGCAGCTTGACGGACAGCCGCACCGGGGAGCTGTTTTTT.

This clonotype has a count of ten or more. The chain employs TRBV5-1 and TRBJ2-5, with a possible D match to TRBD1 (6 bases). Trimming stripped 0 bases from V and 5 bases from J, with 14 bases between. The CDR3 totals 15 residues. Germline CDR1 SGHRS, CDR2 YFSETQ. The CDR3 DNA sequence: TGCGCCAGCAGCTTGGGTCAGGGGTCGGGCGAGACCCAGTACTTC. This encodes CASSLGQGSGETQYF.

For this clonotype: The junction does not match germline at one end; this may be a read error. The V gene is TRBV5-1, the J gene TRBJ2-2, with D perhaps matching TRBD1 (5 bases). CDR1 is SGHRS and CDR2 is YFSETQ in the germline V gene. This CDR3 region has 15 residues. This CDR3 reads CGSSLLGPDTGELFF. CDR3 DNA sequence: TGCGGCAGCAGCTTGTTGGGGCCCGACACCGGGGAGCTGTTTTTT. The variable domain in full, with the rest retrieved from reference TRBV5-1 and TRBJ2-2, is KAGVTQTPRYLIKTRGQQVTLSCSPISGHRSVSWYQQTPGQGLQFLFEYFSETQRNKGNFPGRFSGRQFSNSRSEMNVSTLELGDSALYLCGSSLLGPDTGELFFGEGSRLTVL.

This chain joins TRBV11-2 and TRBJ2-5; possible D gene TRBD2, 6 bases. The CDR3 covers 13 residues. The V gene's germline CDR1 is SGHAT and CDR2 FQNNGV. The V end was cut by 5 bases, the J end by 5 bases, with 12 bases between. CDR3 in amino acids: CASSPDGGETQYF. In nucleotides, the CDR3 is TGTGCCAGCAGCCCGGACGGAGGGGAGACCCAGTACTTC.

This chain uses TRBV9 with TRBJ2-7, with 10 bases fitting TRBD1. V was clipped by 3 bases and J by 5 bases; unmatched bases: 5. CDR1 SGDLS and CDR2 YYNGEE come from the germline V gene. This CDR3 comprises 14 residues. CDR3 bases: TGTGCCAGCAGCGCCGGGACAGGGGACAACGAGCAGTACTTC. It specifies CASSAGTGDNEQYF.

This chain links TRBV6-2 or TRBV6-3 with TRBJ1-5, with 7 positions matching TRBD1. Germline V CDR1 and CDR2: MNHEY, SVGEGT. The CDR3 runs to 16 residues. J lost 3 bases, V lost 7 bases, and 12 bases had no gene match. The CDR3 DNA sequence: TGTGCCAGCACGAACCAAGCGACAGGGCTCAATCAGCCCCAGCATTTT. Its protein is CASTNQATGLNQPQHF.

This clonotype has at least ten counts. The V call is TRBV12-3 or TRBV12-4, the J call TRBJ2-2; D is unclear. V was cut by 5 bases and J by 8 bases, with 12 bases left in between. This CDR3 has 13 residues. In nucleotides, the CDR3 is TGTGCCAGCAGTGTCGACCTCGATGGGGAGCTGTTTTTT. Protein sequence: CASSVDLDGELFF.

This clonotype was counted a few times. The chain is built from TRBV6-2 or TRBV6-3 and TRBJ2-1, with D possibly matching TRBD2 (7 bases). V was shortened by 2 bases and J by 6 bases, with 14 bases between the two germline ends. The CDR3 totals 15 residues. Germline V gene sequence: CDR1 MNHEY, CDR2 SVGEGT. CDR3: CASSYIPGGSNEQFF. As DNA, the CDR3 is TGTGCCAGCAGTTACATCCCGGGGGGCTCCAATGAGCAGTTCTTC.

The CDR3 region is CASSWKNTGELFF. CDR3 nucleotides: TGTGCCAGCAGTTGGAAGAACACCGGGGAGCTGTTTTTT. The chain employs TRBV6-2 or TRBV6-3 and TRBJ2-2; D gene unclear. V was shortened by 4 bases and J by 1 base, with 4 bases between the two germline ends. The CDR3 extends over 13 amino acids. Per the germline V gene, CDR1 is MNHEY and CDR2 is SVGEGT.

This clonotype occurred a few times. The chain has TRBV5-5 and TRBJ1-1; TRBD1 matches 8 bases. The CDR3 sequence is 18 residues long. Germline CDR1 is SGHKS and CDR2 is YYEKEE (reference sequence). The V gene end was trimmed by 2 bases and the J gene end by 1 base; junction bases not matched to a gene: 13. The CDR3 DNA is TGTGCCAGCAGCTTTAATTTCGTCAGGGGGCATCGGAACACTGAAGCTTTCTTT. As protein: CASSFNFVRGHRNTEAFF.

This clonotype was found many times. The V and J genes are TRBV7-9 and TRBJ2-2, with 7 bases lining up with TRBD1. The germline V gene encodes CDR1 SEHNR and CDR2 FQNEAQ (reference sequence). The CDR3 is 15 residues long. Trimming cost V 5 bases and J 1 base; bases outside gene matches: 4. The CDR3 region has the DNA TGTGCCAGCAGCCTCCGACAGGGGAACACCGGGGAGCTGTTTTTT. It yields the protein CASSLRQGNTGELFF.

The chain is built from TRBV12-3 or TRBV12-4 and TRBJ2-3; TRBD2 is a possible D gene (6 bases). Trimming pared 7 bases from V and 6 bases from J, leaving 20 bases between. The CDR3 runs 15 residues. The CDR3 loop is CASKPGGASGDTQYF. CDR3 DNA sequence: TGTGCCAGCAAACCGGGCGGGGCCTCAGGTGATACGCAGTATTTT.

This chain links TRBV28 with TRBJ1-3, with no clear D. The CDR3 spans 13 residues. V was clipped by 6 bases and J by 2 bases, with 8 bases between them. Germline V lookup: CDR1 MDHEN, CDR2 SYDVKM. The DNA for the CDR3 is TGTGCCAGCAGCCACCCCACTGGAAACACCATATATTTT. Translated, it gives CASSHPTGNTIYF.

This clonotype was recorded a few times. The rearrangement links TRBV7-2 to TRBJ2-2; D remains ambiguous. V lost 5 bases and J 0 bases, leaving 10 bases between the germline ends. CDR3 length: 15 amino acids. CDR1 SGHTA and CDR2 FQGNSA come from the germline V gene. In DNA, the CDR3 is TGTGCCAGCAGCACCGGGCCCTCGAACACCGGGGAGCTGTTTTTT. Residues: CASSTGPSNTGELFF. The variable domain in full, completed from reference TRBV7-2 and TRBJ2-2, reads GAGVSQSPSNKVTEKGKDVELRCDPISGHTALYWYRQSLGQGLEFLIYFQGNSAPDKSGLPSDRFSAERTGGSVSTLTIQRTQQEDSAVYLCASSTGPSNTGELFFGEGSRLTVL.

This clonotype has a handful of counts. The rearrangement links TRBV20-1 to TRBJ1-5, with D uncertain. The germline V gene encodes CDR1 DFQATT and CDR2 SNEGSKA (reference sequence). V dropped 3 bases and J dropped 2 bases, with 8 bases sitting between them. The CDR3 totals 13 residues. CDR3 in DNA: TGCAGTGCTAGGGAATCGGGCAATCAGCCCCAGCATTTT. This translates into CSARESGNQPQHF.

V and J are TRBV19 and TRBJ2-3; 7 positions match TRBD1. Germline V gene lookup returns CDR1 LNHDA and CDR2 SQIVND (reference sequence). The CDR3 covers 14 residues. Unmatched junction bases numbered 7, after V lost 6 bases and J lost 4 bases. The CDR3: CASRSTGAADTQYF. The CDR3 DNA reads TGTGCCAGTAGGAGCACAGGGGCGGCAGATACGCAGTATTTT.

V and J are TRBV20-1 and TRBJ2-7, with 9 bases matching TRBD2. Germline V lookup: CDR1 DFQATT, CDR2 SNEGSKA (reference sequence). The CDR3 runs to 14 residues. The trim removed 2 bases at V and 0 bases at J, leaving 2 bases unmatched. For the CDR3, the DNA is TGCAGTGCTAGATCACTAGCGGGCTCCTACGAGCAGTACTTC. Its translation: CSARSLAGSYEQYF.

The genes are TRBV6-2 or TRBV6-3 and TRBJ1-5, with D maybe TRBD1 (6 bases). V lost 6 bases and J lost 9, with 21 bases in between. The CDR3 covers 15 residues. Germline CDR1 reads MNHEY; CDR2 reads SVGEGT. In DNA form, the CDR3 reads TGTGCCAGCAGATACCAGGAGGGGGACGTTCGGCCCCAGCATTTT. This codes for CASRYQEGDVRPQHF.

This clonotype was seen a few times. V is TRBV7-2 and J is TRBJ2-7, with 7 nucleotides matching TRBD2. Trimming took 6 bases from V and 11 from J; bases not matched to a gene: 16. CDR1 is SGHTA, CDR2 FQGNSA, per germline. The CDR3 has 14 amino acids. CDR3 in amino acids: CASSPGLGSARKYF. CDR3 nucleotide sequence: TGTGCCAGCAGTCCAGGACTAGGGAGCGCGAGAAAGTACTTC.

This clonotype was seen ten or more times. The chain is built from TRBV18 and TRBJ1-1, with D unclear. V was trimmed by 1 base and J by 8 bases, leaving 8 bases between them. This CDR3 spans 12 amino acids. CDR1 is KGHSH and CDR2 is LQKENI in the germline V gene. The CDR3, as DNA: TGTGCCAGCTCACCACGGCGGGCAGAAGCTTTCTTT. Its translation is CASSPRRAEAFF. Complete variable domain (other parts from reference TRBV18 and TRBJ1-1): NAGVMQNPRHLVRRRGQEARLRCSPMKGHSHVYWYRQLPEEGLKFMVYLQKENIIDESGMPKERFSAEFPKEGPSILRIQQVVRGDSAAYFCASSPRRAEAFFGQGTRLTVV.